Included here is one TCR beta chain sequence, with context. Its antigen is not known. The germline CDR1 and CDR2 sequences are MNHEY and SVGAGI. There are 15 residues in the CDR3. V lost 4 bases to trimming and J lost 2 bases; unmatched junction nucleotides: 4. This record belongs to a study of cytomegalovirus exposure and HLA in healthy donors. Background on the study: The same platform was used for the 95 to 150 validation repertoires and the approximately 670 first-cohort repertoires, a later analysis reported. The study's findings and limits: Most TCR sequences showed up rarely, but some public TCRs showed up in many donors.

Measured with immunoSEQ multiplex PCR; TCRdb has only the in-frame clones, and not every one. This repertoire shows around 200,000 clones, 88% found once; its top ten account for just under 3%. The sequence derives from a woman under 30 in good health and CMV-seronegative. The chain recombines TRBV6-5 with TRBJ2-7; TRBD1 agrees at 11 bases. The sample was PBMCs. The chain's CDR3 is CASSSPGQGAYEQYF. In nucleotides, the CDR3 is TGTGCCAGCAGTTCCCCGGGACAGGGGGCCTACGAGCAGTACTTC.